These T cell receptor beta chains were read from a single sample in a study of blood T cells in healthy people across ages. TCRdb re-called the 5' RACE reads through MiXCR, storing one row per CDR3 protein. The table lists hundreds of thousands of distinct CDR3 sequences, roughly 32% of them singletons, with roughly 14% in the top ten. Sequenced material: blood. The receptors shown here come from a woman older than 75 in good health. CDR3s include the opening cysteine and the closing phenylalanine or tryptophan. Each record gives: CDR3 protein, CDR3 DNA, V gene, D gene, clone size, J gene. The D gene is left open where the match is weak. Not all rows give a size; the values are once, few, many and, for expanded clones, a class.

CASSQGLAGPFNEQFF TGTGCCAGCAGCCAAGGACTAGCGGGGCCCTTCAATGAGCAGTTCTTC TRBV7-9 TRBD2 many TRBJ2-1
CASSPRLLETQYF TGTGCCAGCAGTCCCAGGCTTCTAGAGACCCAGTACTTC TRBV6-1 - many TRBJ2-5
CASSVGGPDYGYTF TGTGCCAGCAGCGTAGGAGGACCCGACTATGGCTACACCTTC TRBV9 - many TRBJ1-2
CASSLSDRATYNEQFF TGTGCCAGCAGCTTGTCGGACAGGGCGACCTACAATGAGCAGTTCTTC TRBV5-6 TRBD1 many TRBJ2-1
CASSRTRTGNIQYF TGTGCCAGCAGCCGAACCCGGACAGGAAACATTCAGTACTTC TRBV7-9 TRBD1 many TRBJ2-4
CASSCGTAELGYTF TGTGCCAGCAGTTGCGGGACAGCCGAGTTGGGCTACACCTTC TRBV6-6 TRBD1 few TRBJ1-2
CASGTGASYEQYF TGTGCCAGCGGGACAGGTGCTTCCTACGAGCAGTACTTC TRBV11-2 TRBD1 - TRBJ2-7
CSARAGTGGAVSNQPQHF TGCAGTGCTAGAGCGGGGACAGGGGGCGCGGTAAGCAATCAGCCCCAGCATTTT TRBV20-1 TRBD1 few TRBJ1-5
CSARDGGGGWETQYF TGCAGTGCTAGAGATGGGGGCGGGGGCTGGGAGACCCAGTACTTC TRBV20-1 - - TRBJ2-5
CASSLPGRRVLYEQYF TGTGCCAGCAGCTTACCGGGACGGCGGGTTCTCTACGAGCAGTACTTC TRBV3-1 - many TRBJ2-7
CASGLPAEGAGGTQYF TGTGCTAGTGGTTTGCCCGCAGAGGGGGCAGGGGGAACCCAGTACTTC TRBV12-5 TRBD1 - TRBJ2-5
CASSYSIDGYTEAFF TGTGCCAGCAGTTACTCGATTGATGGATACACTGAAGCTTTCTTT TRBV6-6 - few TRBJ1-1
CASSLSHPASAFF TGTGCCAGCAGTTTATCCCACCCCGCTTCAGCTTTCTTT TRBV28 - few TRBJ1-1
CSARDLARTVDQTQYF TGCAGTGCTAGAGACCTCGCCCGGACGGTCGACCAGACCCAGTACTTC TRBV20-1 - many TRBJ2-5
CASSYSATTYGYTF TGTGCCAGCAGTTACTCCGCCACCACTTATGGCTACACCTTC TRBV6-2/TRBV6-3 - many TRBJ1-2
CASSLASGSYLYNEQFF TGTGCCAGCAGCTTAGCGAGCGGATCTTATCTTTACAATGAGCAGTTCTTC TRBV7-2 - - TRBJ2-1
CASSQELAGDNEQFF TGTGCCAGCAGCCAAGAGCTAGCGGGGGACAATGAGCAGTTCTTC TRBV3-1 TRBD2 many TRBJ2-1
CASSKEFPGREAYEQYF TGTGCCAGCAGCAAAGAGTTCCCGGGACGAGAGGCCTACGAGCAGTACTTC TRBV21-1 - many TRBJ2-7
CASSPWGAFNEQFF TGTGCCAGCAGTCCTTGGGGGGCTTTCAATGAGCAGTTCTTC TRBV7-2 - many TRBJ2-1
CASRSPLGQGQETQYF TGCGCCAGCAGATCACCCCTAGGACAGGGCCAAGAGACCCAGTACTTC TRBV5-1 TRBD1 many TRBJ2-5
CASSLNGPGEETQYF TGCGCCAGCAGCTTGAATGGGCCCGGGGAAGAGACCCAGTACTTC TRBV5-1 - many TRBJ2-5
CASSFTSNTGELFF TGTGCCAGCAGTTTCACCTCGAACACCGGGGAGCTGTTTTTT TRBV12-3/TRBV12-4 - many TRBJ2-2
CASSEIRGQGPDTQYF TGTGCCAGCAGTGAAATCCGGGGACAGGGACCCGATACGCAGTATTTT TRBV6-1 TRBD1 - TRBJ2-3
CASSLYGGIQETQYF TGTGCCAGCAGCCTGTACGGGGGGATCCAAGAGACCCAGTACTTC TRBV7-2 TRBD2 many TRBJ2-5
CASMPQGNQPQHF TGTGCCAGCATGCCGCAGGGCAATCAGCCCCAGCATTTT TRBV6-6 - - TRBJ1-5
CASSPPGGGTGELFF TGTGCCAGCAGCCCGCCTGGCGGGGGCACCGGGGAGCTGTTTTTT TRBV5-4 TRBD2 - TRBJ2-2
CASSAPRTGRNVETQYF TGTGCCAGCAGCGCACCTAGGACAGGTCGAAATGTGGAGACCCAGTACTTC TRBV21-1 - many TRBJ2-5
CSATRDNGYEQYF TGCAGTGCTACTAGGGACAATGGGTACGAGCAGTACTTC TRBV20-1 - - TRBJ2-7
CASSPPYTGHRYGYTF TGTGCCAGCAGTCCTCCCTACACGGGACACCGCTATGGCTACACCTTC TRBV12-3/TRBV12-4 - many TRBJ1-2
CASSQGTGVDEQFF TGTGCCAGCAGCCAAGGGACAGGGGTAGATGAGCAGTTCTTC TRBV3-1 TRBD1 few TRBJ2-1
CSVEESMRQEPNEQFF TGCAGCGTTGAAGAGTCTATGAGACAGGAACCCAATGAGCAGTTCTTC TRBV29-1 - many TRBJ2-1
CASSPTQGYGYTF TGTGCCAGCAGCCCCACCCAGGGCTATGGCTACACCTTC TRBV7-9 - - TRBJ1-2
CASSRRLAGETQYF TGTGCCAGCAGCCGCCGGCTAGCCGGTGAGACCCAGTACTTC TRBV5-6 - many TRBJ2-5
CASSPTGTAQETQYF TGTGCCAGCAGCCCCACCGGGACAGCCCAAGAGACCCAGTACTTC TRBV27 TRBD1 many TRBJ2-5
CASTGSGSSYEQYF TGTGCCAGCACGGGGTCGGGTAGCTCCTACGAGCAGTACTTC TRBV7-9 - many TRBJ2-7
CASSQGPGMGIREGYTF TGCGCCAGCAGCCAAGGTCCCGGAATGGGAATAAGGGAAGGCTACACCTTC TRBV4-1 - many TRBJ1-2
CASSLESVTYEQYF TGCGCCAGCAGCTTGGAGTCGGTGACCTACGAGCAGTACTTC TRBV5-1 - - TRBJ2-7
CSARDETTETQYF TGCAGTGCTAGAGATGAGACTACAGAGACCCAGTACTTC TRBV20-1 - many TRBJ2-5
CASSEVEGAPGTQYF TGTGCCAGCAGTGAAGTAGAGGGGGCGCCAGGTACGCAGTATTTT TRBV6-1 TRBD1 - TRBJ2-3
CASSFDRARPQHF TGTGCCAGCAGCTTCGACAGGGCGCGGCCCCAGCATTTT TRBV5-8 TRBD1 few TRBJ1-5
CASWEGAEYNSSVHF TGTGCCAGCTGGGAGGGGGCAGAGTATAATTCATCCGTCCACTTT TRBV6-6 TRBD1 - TRBJ1-6
CASSRGDLYGAQETQYF TGTGCCAGCAGCCGGGGAGATTTGTACGGTGCTCAAGAGACCCAGTACTTC TRBV14 - many TRBJ2-5
CASSLQTRGVEQFF TGTGCCAGCAGCCTACAAACACGGGGGGTTGAGCAGTTCTTC TRBV7-2 TRBD2 many TRBJ2-1
CASSARLSGGASEQFF TGTGCCAGCAGTGCTAGACTAAGCGGGGGGGCCAGTGAGCAGTTCTTC TRBV6-6 TRBD2 many TRBJ2-1
CASRVINTEAFF TGTGCGAGTCGGGTAATCAACACTGAAGCTTTCTTT TRBV30 - many TRBJ1-1